The rows below give T cell receptor beta chains drawn from one sample of a study of blood T cell repertoires in COVID-19. Assay used: immunoSEQ multiplex PCR; TCRdb lists only in-frame clones, some missing. Here the sample spans 200,000 to 300,000 clones, 86% being singletons. Sequenced input: PBMCs or T cells enriched from blood (not recorded which). These receptors all stem from a woman under 30 who had recovered from COVID-19. Each CDR3 is given without its conserved first and last residue. Each record gives: V gene, J gene, CDR3 protein.

v_call: TRBV9; j_call: TRBJ2-2; cdr3_aa: ASSPVRTGELF
v_call: TRBV3-1/TRBV3-2; j_call: TRBJ1-5; cdr3_aa: ASSLYSNQPQH
v_call: TRBV28; j_call: TRBJ2-7; cdr3_aa: ASLVRTGGSFSYEQY
v_call: TRBV9; j_call: TRBJ1-6; cdr3_aa: ASSLRTGYNSPLH
v_call: TRBV7-2; j_call: TRBJ2-3; cdr3_aa: ASSYGLGTDTQY
v_call: TRBV19; j_call: TRBJ2-7; cdr3_aa: ASSIFAPGTGGYEQY
v_call: TRBV30; j_call: TRBJ1-2; cdr3_aa: ACQAPYGYT
v_call: TRBV5-4; j_call: TRBJ2-7; cdr3_aa: ASSLFYAGGPGTYEQY
v_call: TRBV10-3; j_call: TRBJ2-1; cdr3_aa: AISELGLSYNEQF
v_call: TRBV6-5; j_call: TRBJ2-3; cdr3_aa: ASSSSGPTDTQY
v_call: TRBV7-9; j_call: TRBJ2-7; cdr3_aa: ASSRTSGPSYEQY
v_call: TRBV19; j_call: TRBJ1-5; cdr3_aa: ASRRSMENAQH
v_call: TRBV6-2/TRBV6-3; j_call: TRBJ1-5; cdr3_aa: ASSYPIQPQH
v_call: TRBV4-1; j_call: TRBJ2-3; cdr3_aa: ASSQSLAGAHTDTQY
v_call: TRBV4-1; j_call: TRBJ1-5; cdr3_aa: ASSHPGTRNQPQH
v_call: TRBV9; j_call: TRBJ2-1; cdr3_aa: ASSVGLAGSSYNEQF
v_call: TRBV27; j_call: TRBJ1-2; cdr3_aa: ATGENYGYT
v_call: TRBV7-2; j_call: TRBJ2-3; cdr3_aa: ASSPGQVRGTDTQY
v_call: TRBV5-4; j_call: TRBJ2-7; cdr3_aa: ASSYPGAGDEQY
v_call: TRBV30; j_call: TRBJ1-2; cdr3_aa: AGQGANYGYT
v_call: TRBV6-5; j_call: TRBJ2-1; cdr3_aa: ASSSGLTHNEQF
v_call: TRBV7-9; j_call: TRBJ1-4; cdr3_aa: ASSTGQTTTNEKLF
v_call: TRBV4-1; j_call: TRBJ1-5; cdr3_aa: ASSQEGLGGQPQH
v_call: TRBV18; j_call: TRBJ2-1; cdr3_aa: ASSPFTQGSYNEQF
v_call: TRBV12-3/TRBV12-4; j_call: TRBJ2-1; cdr3_aa: ASQTGAYNEQF
v_call: TRBV5-1; j_call: TRBJ1-1; cdr3_aa: ASRSLTGGTEAF
v_call: TRBV19; j_call: TRBJ2-2; cdr3_aa: ASSIAGIGELF
v_call: TRBV6-1; j_call: TRBJ2-4; cdr3_aa: ASSEIQGTHED
v_call: TRBV7-3; j_call: TRBJ2-2; cdr3_aa: ASSSGPGLAGVGELF
v_call: TRBV3-1/TRBV3-2; j_call: TRBJ2-7; cdr3_aa: ASSQDSILVQGGNEQY
v_call: TRBV25-1; j_call: TRBJ2-1; cdr3_aa: ASSERRGNEQF
v_call: TRBV6-1; j_call: TRBJ1-1; cdr3_aa: ASSESPGFTEAF
v_call: TRBV6-5; j_call: TRBJ2-3; cdr3_aa: ASSPAGRTDTQY
v_call: TRBV7-9; j_call: TRBJ2-7; cdr3_aa: ASSLARGRSGEQY
v_call: TRBV2; j_call: TRBJ2-7; cdr3_aa: ASTLAGSAYEQY
v_call: TRBV18; j_call: TRBJ1-5; cdr3_aa: ASSPGTVFNQPQH
v_call: TRBV27; j_call: TRBJ1-5; cdr3_aa: ASSLRGTGINQPQH
v_call: TRBV29-1; j_call: TRBJ2-1; cdr3_aa: SVAETGYNEQF
v_call: TRBV7-2; j_call: TRBJ1-5; cdr3_aa: ASSLEGTGNQPQH
v_call: TRBV7-8; j_call: TRBJ1-5; cdr3_aa: ASRIDRGSDQPQH
v_call: TRBV5-6; j_call: TRBJ2-2; cdr3_aa: ASTLVGGTDTGELF
v_call: TRBV24-1; j_call: TRBJ2-7; cdr3_aa: ATRSWTSGRHEQY
v_call: TRBV19; j_call: TRBJ2-1; cdr3_aa: ASSIDPRTSGYYNEQF
v_call: TRBV5-4; j_call: TRBJ2-4; cdr3_aa: ASSPGTSESNIQY
v_call: TRBV9; j_call: TRBJ2-1; cdr3_aa: ASSVLLVSEQF
v_call: TRBV29-1; j_call: TRBJ2-1; cdr3_aa: SVEDWPAGGYPYNEQF
v_call: TRBV27; j_call: TRBJ2-1; cdr3_aa: ASSAGQDLDYNEQF
v_call: TRBV2; j_call: TRBJ2-3; cdr3_aa: ASTLRGTTDTQY
v_call: TRBV30; j_call: TRBJ1-2; cdr3_aa: AWKQAGGYT
v_call: TRBV2; j_call: TRBJ1-1; cdr3_aa: ASSDPQGGTEAF
v_call: TRBV7-9; j_call: TRBJ2-7; cdr3_aa: ASSSGTESSYEQY
v_call: TRBV28; j_call: TRBJ1-2; cdr3_aa: ASSPTDRPFYGYT
v_call: TRBV19; j_call: TRBJ2-7; cdr3_aa: ASSEGHLYEQY